Each of the 5 T cell receptor beta chains below was sequenced from the same sample in a study of radiotherapy plus CTLA-4 blockade in lung cancer. Assay: immunoSEQ multiplex PCR; the TCRdb copy retains only in-frame clones and omits some. This sample yields around 70,000 clones, of which under 85% are seen a single time; about 4.3% belongs to the top ten. Here the sequenced sample was peripheral blood, taken from a patient treated with radiotherapy plus ipilimumab. The receptors were gathered from a human donor with non-small cell lung cancer who had a partial response to radiotherapy plus ipilimumab.

The gene calls are TRBV5-1 and TRBJ2-4; a possible D gene is TRBD1 (5 bases). Between the trimmed V and J ends, which lost 4 bases and 7 bases, there was a span of 15 bases. The CDR3 runs to 14 residues. Per the germline V gene, CDR1 is SGHRS and CDR2 is YFSETQ. The CDR3 DNA is TGCGCCAGCAGCCCCGCCAGGGCAAGGAACATTCAGTACTTC. It encodes CASSPARARNIQYF.

The rearrangement joins TRBV30 to TRBJ1-5; D remains unclear. The V end was cut by 2 bases, the J end by 1 base, with 9 bases between. Germline-derived CDR1 and CDR2 are GTSNPN and SVGIG (reference sequence). There are 14 residues in the CDR3. The CDR3 DNA sequence: TGTGCCTGGAGTACGGTCGTAAGCAATCAGCCCCAGCATTTT. Protein: CAWSTVVSNQPQHF.

The chain recombines TRBV5-4 with TRBJ1-2; TRBD1 matches 8 bases. V lost 4 bases, J lost 6 bases, and 11 bases stayed unmatched. Per the germline V gene, CDR1 is SGHNT and CDR2 is YYREEE (reference sequence). This CDR3 has 15 residues. The CDR3, as DNA: TGTGCCAGCAGCCCAGGACAGGGAGTTGAGAATGGCTACACCTTC. Its translation is CASSPGQGVENGYTF. The whole variable domain, remainder taken from reference TRBV5-4 and TRBJ1-2, is ETGVTQSPTHLIKTRGQQVTLRCSSQSGHNTVSWYQQALGQGPQFIFQYYREEENGRGNFPPRFSGLQFPNYSSELNVNALELDDSALYLCASSPGQGVENGYTFGSGTRLTVV.

V and J are TRBV28 and TRBJ2-7; a possible D gene is TRBD1 (6 bases). In germline, CDR1 is MDHEN, CDR2 SYDVKM. Trimming pared 5 bases from V and 6 bases from J, leaving 17 bases between. The CDR3 is 14 amino acids. The CDR3 region is CASSLVQGTLEQYF. In DNA, the CDR3 is TGTGCCAGCAGTCTTGTCCAGGGGACGCTCGAGCAGTACTTC. The full variable domain, in which reference TRBV28 and TRBJ2-7 provide the parts outside the CDR3, is DVKVTQSSRYLVKRTGEKVFLECVQDMDHENMFWYRQDPGLGLRLIYFSYDVKMKEKGDIPEGYSVSREKKERFSLILESASTNQTSMYLCASSLVQGTLEQYFGPGTRLTVT.

The chain is built from TRBV11-2 and TRBJ2-5, with a weak D call TRBD2 (5 bases). The J call may be in error: the DNA end matches TRBJ2-7 better. CDR1 is SGHAT, CDR2 FQNNGV, per germline. This CDR3 is built from 15 residues. The CDR3 DNA sequence: TGTGCCAGCAGCCCGAACCTCCGGGGATCCTACGAGCAGTACTTC. Protein product: CASSPNLRGSYEQYF.